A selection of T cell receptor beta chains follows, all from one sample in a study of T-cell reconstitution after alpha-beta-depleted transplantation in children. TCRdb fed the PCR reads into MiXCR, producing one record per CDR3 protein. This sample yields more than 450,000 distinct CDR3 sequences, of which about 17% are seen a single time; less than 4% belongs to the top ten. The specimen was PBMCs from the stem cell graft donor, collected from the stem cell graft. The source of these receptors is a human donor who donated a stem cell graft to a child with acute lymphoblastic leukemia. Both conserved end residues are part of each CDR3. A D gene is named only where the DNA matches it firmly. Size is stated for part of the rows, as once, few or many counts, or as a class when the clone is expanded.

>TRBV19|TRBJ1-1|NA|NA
CASSIMAVENTEAFF
TGTGCCAGTAGTATAATGGCAGTGGAAAACACTGAAGCTTTCTTT
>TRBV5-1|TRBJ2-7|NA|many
CASSFSGTSYEQYF
TGCGCCAGCAGCTTCTCCGGGACCTCCTACGAGCAGTACTTC
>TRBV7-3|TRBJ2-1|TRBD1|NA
CASSFRDREGSEQFF
TGTGCCAGCAGCTTCCGGGACAGGGAAGGTAGTGAGCAGTTCTTC
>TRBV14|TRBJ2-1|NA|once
CASSPLGQRAYNEQFF
TGTGCCAGCAGCCCCCTGGGACAGCGGGCCTACAATGAGCAGTTCTTC
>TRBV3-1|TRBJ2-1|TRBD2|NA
CASSQDWGLAGTNEQFF
TGTGCCAGCAGCCAAGATTGGGGACTAGCCGGAACGAATGAGCAGTTCTTC
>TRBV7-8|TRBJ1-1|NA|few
CASSPVPQGRRGTEAFF
TGTGCCAGCAGCCCGGTTCCACAGGGTAGAAGGGGAACTGAAGCTTTCTTT
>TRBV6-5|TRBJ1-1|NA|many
CASSYGGNTEAFF
TGTGCCAGCAGTTACGGCGGGAACACTGAAGCTTTCTTT
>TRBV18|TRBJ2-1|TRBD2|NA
CASSPIRGLADYNEQFF
TGTGCCAGCTCACCGATCCGTGGGCTAGCGGATTACAATGAGCAGTTCTTC
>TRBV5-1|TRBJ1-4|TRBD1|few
CASSLSTGGREKLFF
TGCGCCAGCAGCTTGAGTACAGGGGGCCGGGAAAAACTGTTTTTT
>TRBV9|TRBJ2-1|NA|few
CASSVDPVLYNEQFF
TGTGCCAGCAGCGTAGACCCGGTTTTGTACAATGAGCAGTTCTTC
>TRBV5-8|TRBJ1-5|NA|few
CASSSKPGFNQPQHF
TGTGCCAGCAGCTCAAAACCGGGTTTCAATCAGCCCCAGCATTTT
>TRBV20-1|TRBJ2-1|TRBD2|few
CSARRLGGANEQFF
TGCAGTGCTAGGAGGCTGGGAGGGGCGAATGAGCAGTTCTTC
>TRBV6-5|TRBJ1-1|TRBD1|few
CASSYTLMTGYRTEAFF
TGTGCCAGCAGTTACACCCTTATGACAGGGTATAGGACTGAAGCTTTCTTT
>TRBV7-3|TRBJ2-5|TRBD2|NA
CASSLTGLAEQETQYF
TGTGCCAGCAGCTTAACGGGACTAGCGGAACAAGAGACCCAGTACTTC
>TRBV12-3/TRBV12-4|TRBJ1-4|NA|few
CASSLGTFLSGLFF
TGTGCCAGCAGTTTAGGGACATTCCTAAGCGGACTGTTTTTT
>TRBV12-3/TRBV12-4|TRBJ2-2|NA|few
CASIPHKNTGELFF
TGTGCCAGCATTCCGCATAAGAACACCGGGGAGCTGTTTTTT
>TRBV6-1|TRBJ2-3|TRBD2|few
CASSLAGVVTQYF
TGTGCCAGCTCTTTAGCGGGAGTGGTTACGCAGTATTTT
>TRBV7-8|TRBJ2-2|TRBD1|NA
CASRRGGGTGTHTGELFF
TGTGCCAGCAGGCGGGGAGGGGGGACAGGGACACACACCGGGGAGCTGTTTTTT
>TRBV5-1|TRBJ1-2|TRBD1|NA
CASAWDREAKANYGYTF
TGCGCCAGCGCGTGGGACAGGGAGGCGAAAGCTAACTATGGCTACACCTTC
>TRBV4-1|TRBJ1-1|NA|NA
CASSQVRGSGTEAFF
TGCGCCAGCAGCCAAGTAAGGGGATCGGGCACTGAAGCTTTCTTT